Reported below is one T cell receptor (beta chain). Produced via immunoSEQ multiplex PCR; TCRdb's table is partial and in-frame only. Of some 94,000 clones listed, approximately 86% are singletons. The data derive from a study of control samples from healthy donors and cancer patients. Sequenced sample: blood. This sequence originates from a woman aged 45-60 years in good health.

CDR3 protein: CASSMGRQAHSGNTIYF. CDR3 in DNA: TGTGCCAGTAGTATGGGTAGACAGGCTCACTCTGGAAACACCATATATTTT. The V and J genes are TRBV19 and TRBJ1-3, with D perhaps TRBD1 (6 bases). The CDR3 is made up of 17 amino acids. The V end lost 3 bases, the J end lost 0 bases, and 15 bases lay between the germline ends. Germline assignment: CDR1 LNHDA and CDR2 SQIVND (reference sequence).